The rows below give T cell receptor beta chains drawn from one sample of a study of CD8+ T cells in alopecia areata. Sequencing used immunoSEQ multiplex PCR; TCRdb keeps in-frame clones, though not all of them. The sample lists tens of thousands of clones; 51% were seen once. Sequenced input: NKG2D-high CD8+ T cells sorted from blood. These receptor sequences come from a human donor with alopecia areata. Each CDR3 is given with its conserved first and last residue. The D gene is left open where the match is weak.

>.|TRBV5-1|16|TRBJ2-7
CASSLEGGSSSYEQYF
>.|TRBV5-5|13|TRBJ2-1
CASSFPDSVEQFF
>.|TRBV29-1|16|TRBJ2-1
CSVEDRDGSSYNEQFF
>.|TRBV7-9|11|TRBJ1-2
CASSSRTGYTF
>TRBD2|TRBV28|15|TRBJ2-5
CASNSFRGGVDTQYF
>.|TRBV28|9|TRBJ2-7
CASGYEQYF
>TRBD1|TRBV28|15|TRBJ2-7
CASSSRTGISYEQYF
>.|TRBV30|14|TRBJ2-2
CAWNKGMNTGELFF
>TRBD2|TRBV18|15|TRBJ2-3
CASSPPGGGTDTQYF
>.|TRBV29-1|13|TRBJ2-3
CSHWGRDTDTQYF
>.|TRBV29-1|11|TRBJ2-1
CSADTYNEQFF
>TRBD1|TRBV29-1|15|TRBJ1-1
CSVEGTVKSHTEAFF
>.|TRBV27|13|TRBJ2-7
CASSPPSAYEQYF
>.|TRBV20-1|8|TRBJ2-7
CSASGAGF
>.|TRBV18|15|TRBJ1-5
CASSLAPDERQPQHF
>.|TRBV29-1|11|TRBJ1-1
CSVDSGTEAFF
>.|TRBV7-9|11|TRBJ1-2
CASTEGSQLSF